The clone carrying this T cell receptor (beta chain) was detected only a few times. This sample stems from a study of patients and donors after allogeneic stem cell transplantation. TCRdb used MiXCR to reprocess the RT-PCR reads, holding one entry per CDR3 protein. The data show 90,000 to 120,000 distinct CDR3 sequences, with roughly 35% seen just once and 27% held by the top ten. This CDR3 has 13 amino acids. Per the germline V gene, CDR1 is SGHVS and CDR2 is FQNEAQ. The J segment lost 8 bases and the V segment lost 5 bases, leaving 8 bases of the junction unmatched. Source material: blood, either unsorted or a sorted T cell fraction (not recorded which). The chain has TRBV7-8 and TRBJ1-1; 7 positions agree with TRBD1. This clonotype was obtained from a human donor who was either an allogeneic HSCT recipient or a stem cell or donor lymphocyte infusion donor (not recorded which). It is not recorded whose cells these are; they may come from a transplant donor. In DNA form, the CDR3 reads TGTGCCAGCAGCAGGGACAGATCAATCGAAGCTTTCTTT. This encodes CASSRDRSIEAFF.